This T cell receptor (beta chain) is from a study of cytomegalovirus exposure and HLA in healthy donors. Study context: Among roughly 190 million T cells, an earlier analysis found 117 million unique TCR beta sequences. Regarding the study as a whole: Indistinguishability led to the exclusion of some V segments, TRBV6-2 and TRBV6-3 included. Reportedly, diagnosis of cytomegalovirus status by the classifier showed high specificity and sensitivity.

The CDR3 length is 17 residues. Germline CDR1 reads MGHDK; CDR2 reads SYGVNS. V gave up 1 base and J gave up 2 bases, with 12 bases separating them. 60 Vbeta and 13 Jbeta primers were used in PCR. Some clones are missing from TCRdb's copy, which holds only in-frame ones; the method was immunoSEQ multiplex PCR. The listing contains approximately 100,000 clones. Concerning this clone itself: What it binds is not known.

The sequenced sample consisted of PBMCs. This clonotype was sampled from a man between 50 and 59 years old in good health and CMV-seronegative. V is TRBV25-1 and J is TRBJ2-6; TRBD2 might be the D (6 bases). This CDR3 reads CASSESRGGAGANVLTF. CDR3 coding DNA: TGTGCCAGCAGTGAATCCCGTGGCGGGGCTGGGGCCAACGTCCTGACTTTC.